This entry lists 28 T cell receptor beta chains sequenced from one sample in a study of diagnostic markers for celiac disease. TCRdb reworked the reads into one entry per CDR3 protein, no DNA. The table for this sample gives a few hundred distinct CDR3 sequences. The sample consisted of either unsorted cells or a sorted T cell fraction (not recorded which). Every receptor here comes from a human donor. This table probably holds off-target reads from a library built for another chain.

This chain connects TRBV15 to TRBJ1-4. Germline-derived CDR1 and CDR2 are LNHNV and YYDKDF (reference sequence). The CDR3 has 15 residues. The CDR3: CATSRVSTFNEKLFF.

This clonotype is deemed medium-sized (0.01 to 0.1%) by its frequency. V gene TRBV19 combines with J gene TRBJ2-5. In germline, CDR1 is LNHDA, CDR2 SQIVND (reference sequence). This CDR3 comprises 14 residues. This CDR3 reads CASSIGNIQETQYF. The variable domain in full, with the rest retrieved from reference TRBV19 and TRBJ2-5, is DGGITQSPKYLFRKEGQNVTLSCEQNLNHDAMYWYRQDPGQGLRLIYYSQIVNDFQKGDIAEGYSVSREKKESFPLTVTSAQKNPTAFYLCASSIGNIQETQYFGPGTRLLVL.

This clonotype is identified as large from frequency. The V gene is TRBV10-3, the J gene TRBJ1-1. CDR1 is ENHRY and CDR2 is SYGVKD in the germline V gene. The CDR3 has 16 amino acids. The CDR3 region is CAISDRGTYRNTEAFF.

This clonotype ranks as large in terms of frequency. V is TRBV28 and J is TRBJ1-1. This CDR3 spans 14 amino acids. The germline V gene encodes CDR1 MDHEN and CDR2 SYDVKM. The CDR3 protein is CASSLGAGRTEAFF. Filled out from reference TRBV28 and TRBJ1-1, the complete variable domain reads DVKVTQSSRYLVKRTGEKVFLECVQDMDHENMFWYRQDPGLGLRLIYFSYDVKMKEKGDIPEGYSVSREKKERFSLILESASTNQTSMYLCASSLGAGRTEAFFGQGTRLTVV.

The chain recombines TRBV6-5 with TRBJ2-1; TCRdb reports TRBD2, a call that lacks DNA to check it against. CDR1 MNHEY and CDR2 SVGAGI come from the germline V gene. The CDR3 has 14 residues. The CDR3 sequence: CASSPLAGEDEQFF.

This chain connects TRBV27 to TRBJ2-5; TCRdb's assignment of TRBD1 cannot be checked, as there is no DNA. Germline-derived CDR1 and CDR2 are MNHEY and SMNVEV (reference sequence). The CDR3 is 16 residues long. CDR3 sequence: CASSPSPGQGKETQYF.

This clonotype is medium-sized by frequency. V is TRBV6-6 and J is TRBJ2-5. The germline gives CDR1 MNHNY, CDR2 SVGAGI (reference sequence). The CDR3 is 11 residues long. CDR3 region: CASSTQETQYF.

This clonotype ranks as medium-sized in terms of frequency. The chain uses TRBV20-1 and TRBJ1-2; TCRdb calls TRBD1, which cannot be checked without DNA. Germline CDR1 and CDR2: DFQATT and SNEGSKA (reference sequence). The CDR3 has 11 amino acids. CDR3 protein: CSSSVGGGYTF.

The CDR3: CASRRVATNEKLFF. V and J are TRBV6-2 or TRBV6-3 and TRBJ1-4. Looked up from germline, CDR1 is MNHEY and CDR2 is SVGEGT. This CDR3 is 14 amino acids long.

V and J are TRBV12-3 or TRBV12-4 and TRBJ1-1. This CDR3 is 14 amino acids long. CDR3 sequence reads: CASSSFSGSTEAFF.

This clonotype is labeled large (0.1 to 1%) based on frequency. The chain uses TRBV27 and TRBJ2-2. In germline, CDR1 is MNHEY, CDR2 SMNVEV (reference sequence). The length of the CDR3 is 11 residues. CDR3 residues: CASSLLGELFF.

The V call is TRBV20-1, the J call TRBJ2-1; the D call from TCRdb, TRBD1, cannot be confirmed without DNA. From germline, CDR1 is DFQATT and CDR2 SNEGSKA (reference sequence). The CDR3 has 14 amino acids. This CDR3 is CSARVITEGNEQFF.

In terms of frequency, this clonotype is large. The chain is built from TRBV10-3 and TRBJ2-4; absent DNA, TCRdb's TRBD1 call cannot be checked. Germline V gene lookup returns CDR1 ENHRY and CDR2 SYGVKD. The CDR3 runs to 14 residues. The CDR3 is CAIRQGGTKNIQYF.

By frequency, this clonotype registers medium-sized. The chain has TRBV20-1 and TRBJ2-5. The CDR3 sequence is 13 residues long. The germline CDR1 and CDR2 sequences are DFQATT and SNEGSKA (reference sequence). The CDR3 is CSAPIVGEETQYF.

V gene TRBV7-2 combines with J gene TRBJ2-7; TCRdb names TRBD1, which stays unverified in the absence of DNA. The CDR3 spans 12 residues. The V gene's germline CDR1 is SGHTA and CDR2 FQGNSA. The CDR3 loop reads CASSLTGGEQYF.

The gene calls are TRBV12-3 or TRBV12-4 and TRBJ2-3; TCRdb selects TRBD1, and the lack of DNA leaves this call unchecked. This CDR3 spans 12 amino acids. CDR3 loop: CASSKGTDTQYF.

This clonotype is large by frequency. The V gene is TRBV2, the J gene TRBJ2-5. The CDR3 sequence is 12 residues long. Germline V gene lookup returns CDR1 SNHLY and CDR2 FYNNEI. The CDR3 is CASSVSGETQYF.

The chain recombines TRBV20-1 with TRBJ2-5; TCRdb's assignment of TRBD2 cannot be checked, as there is no DNA. In germline, CDR1 is DFQATT, CDR2 SNEGSKA (reference sequence). The CDR3 has 13 amino acids. The chain's CDR3 is CSAREGQWETQYF.

This clonotype is called medium-sized based on its frequency. The chain joins TRBV10-3 to TRBJ2-4; lacking DNA, the TRBD1 call made by TCRdb goes unchecked. CDR3 length: 15 residues. Germline V gene sequence: CDR1 ENHRY, CDR2 SYGVKD. The CDR3: CAIRLDRGQFGAEYF.

This chain uses TRBV7-9 with TRBJ1-4; the TRBD1 assignment by TCRdb is unverifiable without DNA. This CDR3 comprises 14 residues. Germline V lookup: CDR1 SEHNR, CDR2 FQNEAQ (reference sequence). CDR3 sequence reads: CASSMGQSNEKLFF.

Considering frequency, this clonotype is large. This sequence joins TRBV28 and TRBJ1-2; the D call from TCRdb, TRBD1, cannot be confirmed without DNA. The CDR3 sequence is 14 residues long. Germline V lookup: CDR1 MDHEN, CDR2 SYDVKM. The CDR3 sequence: CASMPFDRDYGYTF.

V is TRBV19 and J is TRBJ2-2; there is no DNA to check the TCRdb D call of TRBD1. The CDR3 spans 13 residues. Germline V gives CDR1 LNHDA, CDR2 SQIVND (reference sequence). The CDR3 protein is CASSGTGAGELFF.

According to its frequency, this clonotype is large. The rearrangement joins TRBV29-1 to TRBJ1-4; TCRdb indicates TRBD1, and absent DNA this call remains unverified. The CDR3 totals 14 residues. CDR1 is SQVTM and CDR2 is ANQGSEA in the germline V gene. This CDR3 is CSVLGGTGSEKLFF.

J is TRBJ2-5 and V is TRBV7-2; TCRdb lists TRBD2, though no DNA is available to test this call. In germline, CDR1 is SGHTA, CDR2 FQGNSA. The CDR3 length is 16 residues. The CDR3 here is CASSSRLAGGFVTQYF.

This clonotype shows up as hyperexpanded (1% or more) by frequency. The CDR3 loop reads CASSKGGHNQPQHF. The chain joins TRBV2 to TRBJ1-5. Germline V CDR1 and CDR2: SNHLY, FYNNEI. CDR3 length equals 14 residues.

V and J are TRBV29-1 and TRBJ1-4; the D call of TRBD1 rests on TCRdb alone, since no DNA is present to check it. The CDR3 is made up of 13 amino acids. CDR1 is SQVTM, CDR2 ANQGSEA, per germline. Here the CDR3 reads CSVRGTGSEKLFF.

This clonotype ranks as medium-sized in terms of frequency. The chain uses TRBV28 and TRBJ2-3; no DNA is available, so the TRBD2 call from TCRdb remains unchecked. The CDR3 has 13 residues. CDR1 is MDHEN, CDR2 SYDVKM, per germline. The CDR3 protein is CASSLLAGEAQYF.

The chain recombines TRBV4-1 with TRBJ2-7. This CDR3 contains 14 residues. Germline V gives CDR1 MGHRA, CDR2 YSYEKL. CDR3 sequence reads: CASITYGVSYEQYF.